Each of the 20 T cell receptor beta chains below was sequenced from the same sample in a study of blood T cells in healthy people across ages. Sample-barcoded 5' priming and a J-beta primer mix drove a second PCR of roughly 6 to 12 cycles. TCRdb reprocessed the 5' RACE reads via MiXCR and lists one record per CDR3 protein. The sample has some 890,000 distinct CDR3 sequences; almost 30% are singletons. This same sample was also taken into another study, of T cells of mothers and their children.

The sample comprised blood. These receptors were taken from a woman between 40 and 50 years old in good health.

J is TRBJ2-3 and V is TRBV7-8; D is perhaps TRBD1 or TRBD2 (5 bases each). The germline V and J ends were trimmed by 0 bases and 4 bases, with 17 bases remaining between them. The CDR3 has 17 amino acids. The germline V gene encodes CDR1 SGHVS and CDR2 FQNEAQ. CDR3 nucleotides: TGTGCCAGCAGCTTAGCGGGGACCGCCAGCATATCAGATACGCAGTATTTT. Translation gives CASSLAGTASISDTQYF.

The J gene is TRBJ2-7, the V gene TRBV20-1; TRBD1 matches at 8 bases. Losses at the gene ends were 0 bases for V and 5 bases for J; bases not matched to a gene: 21. CDR3 size: 19 residues. In germline, CDR1 is DFQATT, CDR2 SNEGSKA (reference sequence). The CDR3 spells CSARDLILRQGAAGNEQYF. For the CDR3, the DNA is TGCAGTGCTAGAGATCTAATTCTAAGGCAGGGGGCTGCAGGTAACGAGCAGTACTTC.

To note about this clonotype: A much larger clone lies one base from this, so it may be a read error. V usage is TRBV7-2 and J usage is TRBJ2-7; D is uncertain. The germline gives CDR1 SGHTA, CDR2 FQGNSA. The CDR3 length is 13 residues. The CDR3 DNA reads TGTGCCAGCAGCTTAGTTACGGATTACGAGCAGCACTTC. It translates to CASSLVTDYEQHF.

This clonotype was counted at least ten times. This CDR3 is CASSDGDRAYEQYF. CDR3 coding DNA: TGCGCCAGCAGCGATGGAGACAGGGCCTACGAGCAGTACTTC. The chain carries TRBV5-1 and TRBJ2-7; 7 bases line up with TRBD1. V gave up 4 bases and J gave up 2 bases; unmatched junction bases: 6. Per the germline V gene, CDR1 is SGHRS and CDR2 is YFSETQ. The CDR3 extends over 14 amino acids.

In this sample, this clonotype turned up many times. The J gene is TRBJ1-2, the V gene TRBV7-2; D unclear. The germline V gene has CDR1 SGHTA and CDR2 FQGNSA. V was trimmed by 3 bases and J by 4 bases, leaving 18 bases between them. This CDR3 has 16 residues. The chain's CDR3 is CASSFGVRAAGYGYTF. CDR3 nucleotides: TGTGCCAGCAGCTTTGGCGTGCGGGCGGCTGGCTATGGCTACACCTTC.

The chain joins TRBV20-1 to TRBJ2-7; the D gene is possibly TRBD1 (5 bases). Matching the DNA end better, TRBJ2-4 makes the J call doubtful. Germline lookup yields CDR1 DFQATT and CDR2 SNEGSKA (reference sequence). The CDR3 runs to 16 residues. In nucleotides, the CDR3 is TGCAGTGCAGCCCCCCCCCAAGGGGCCCTCGGGAACATTCAGTACTTC. It specifies CSAAPPQGALGNIQYF.

As concerns this clonotype: Since a much larger clone is just one base distant, this may be a read error. This CDR3 is CASSLDCRNQETQYF. CDR3 coding DNA: TGTGCCAGCAGCTTAGATTGCAGAAACCAAGAGACCCAGTACTTC. V is TRBV7-2 and J is TRBJ2-5; no definite D call. The CDR3 sequence is 15 residues long. From germline, CDR1 is SGHTA and CDR2 FQGNSA. V dropped 1 base and J dropped 0 bases, with 9 bases sitting between them.

This clonotype has a count of ten or more. The chain employs TRBV2 and TRBJ2-5, with 8 bases fitting TRBD2. The length of the CDR3 is 12 residues. CDR1 SNHLY and CDR2 FYNNEI come from the germline V gene. Losses at the gene ends were 8 bases for V and 4 bases for J; bases not matched to a gene: 3. CDR3 sequence (DNA): TGTGCCAGCGGTCGGGGGGGAGAGACCCAGTACTTC. Protein: CASGRGGETQYF.

This clonotype has ten or more counts. The chain links TRBV28 to TRBJ2-1; 11 positions agree with TRBD1. CDR1 and CDR2 (germline): MDHEN, SYDVKM. V dropped 3 bases and J dropped 3; count of bases not matched to a gene: 4. The CDR3 covers 16 residues. The CDR3 sequence: CASSFSGTGGYNEQFF. As DNA, the CDR3 is TGTGCCAGCAGTTTCTCCGGGACAGGGGGCTACAATGAGCAGTTCTTC.

In this sample, this clonotype turned up many times. This sequence joins TRBV29-1 and TRBJ2-7; weak D call: TRBD2 (6 bases). Trimming stripped 1 base from V and 0 bases from J, with 10 bases between. The CDR3 runs 14 residues. Germline CDR1 SQVTM, CDR2 ANQGSEA. CDR3 nucleotides: TGCAGCGTTGAAGCGGGGGAATTCTCCTACGAGCAGTACTTC. Encoded protein: CSVEAGEFSYEQYF.

This rearrangement joins TRBV5-6 to TRBJ2-1, with TRBD2 as a possible D gene (6 bases). The V and J ends lost 6 bases and 5 bases respectively, with 15 bases between them. This CDR3 is 14 amino acids long. Germline V gene sequence: CDR1 SGHDT, CDR2 YYEEEE. The chain's CDR3 is CASNPRGTHNEQFF. CDR3 coding DNA: TGTGCCAGCAACCCCCGGGGGACGCACAATGAGCAGTTCTTC.

This clonotype was seen ten or more times. The chain employs TRBV18 and TRBJ2-3, with D perhaps being TRBD1 or TRBD2 (5 bases each). Germline V gene data show CDR1 as KGHSH and CDR2 as LQKENI. The ends were cut back, 4 bases at V and 9 bases at J, with 11 bases in the middle. This CDR3 region has 12 residues. The DNA of the CDR3 is TGTGCCAGCTCACTCGGGGACGGAACGCAGTATTTT. It specifies CASSLGDGTQYF.

Here the CDR3 reads CASSRTDNHDYNEQFF. DNA of the CDR3: TGTGCCAGCAGTCGGACCGACAACCATGACTACAATGAGCAGTTCTTC. V usage is TRBV6-2 or TRBV6-3 and J usage is TRBJ2-1; D gene unclear. Germline V gene data show CDR1 as MNHEY and CDR2 as SVGEGT. The CDR3 has 16 amino acids. Trimming pared 5 bases from V and 3 bases from J, leaving 17 bases between.

At least ten counts were recorded for this clonotype. CDR3 amino acids: CASSPQKEQGPTYEQYF. Here the CDR3 DNA reads TGTGCCAGCAGCCCCCAGAAGGAACAGGGGCCCACCTACGAGCAGTACTTC. The chain uses TRBV21-1 and TRBJ2-7; TRBD1, the table's D call, was not compared with the DNA. TRBV21-1 is a known pseudogene. The CDR3 totals 17 residues.

This clonotype was seen a handful of times. The V call is TRBV4-3, the J call TRBJ2-1; D gene unclear. V was pared by 0 bases and J by 2 bases, with 8 bases between. CDR1 is LGHNA and CDR2 is YSLEER in the germline V gene. The CDR3 loop spans 15 amino acids. The CDR3 sequence is CASSQDRAAYNEQFF. In DNA, the CDR3 is TGCGCCAGCAGCCAAGATAGGGCAGCCTACAATGAGCAGTTCTTC.

This clonotype was picked up a small number of times. The CDR3 nucleotides read TGTGCCAGCAGGACGTACAGGGCCCCTGGGGTCATCTCGAACACCGGGGAGCTGTTTTTT. Translation gives CASRTYRAPGVISNTGELFF. The genes are TRBV6-1 and TRBJ2-2, with a possible D match to TRBD1 (6 bases). CDR1 and CDR2 (germline): MNHNS, SASEGT. The CDR3 consists of 20 residues. Trimming pared 6 bases from V and 0 bases from J, leaving 26 bases between.

This clonotype has just a few counts. CDR3 sequence: CASSLRTGTNEKLFF. The CDR3, as DNA: TGTGCCAGCAGCCTACGGACAGGAACTAATGAAAAACTGTTTTTT. The chain has TRBV7-9 and TRBJ1-4; 7 bases are shared with TRBD1. Trimming removed 5 bases from V and 1 base from J; junction bases left unmatched: 4. Per the germline V gene, CDR1 is SEHNR and CDR2 is FQNEAQ (reference sequence). This CDR3 is 15 amino acids long. The complete variable domain, with remaining parts taken from reference TRBV7-9 and TRBJ1-4, reads DTGVSQNPRHKITKRGQNVTFRCDPISEHNRLYWYRQTLGQGPEFLTYFQNEAQLEKSRLLSDRFSAERPKGSFSTLEIQRTEQGDSAMYLCASSLRTGTNEKLFFGSGTQLSVL.

This clonotype was observed at least ten times. The chain has TRBV10-3 and TRBJ2-1; no definite D call. CDR1 is ENHRY and CDR2 is SYGVKD in the germline V gene. The CDR3 runs to 12 residues. The V and J ends lost 3 bases and 12 bases respectively, with 12 bases between them. CDR3 DNA sequence: TGTGCCATCAGTGACCTGACAAACGGGCAGTTCTTC. Its translation: CAISDLTNGQFF.

With regard to this clonotype: This may come from a read error, since a much larger clone is one base off. The chain links TRBV7-2 to TRBJ2-4; D is tentatively TRBD1 or TRBD2 (5 bases each). This CDR3 contains 14 residues. The germline gives CDR1 SGHTA, CDR2 FQGNSA. The CDR3 here is CAGSLVFRVREQYF. The CDR3 DNA follows: TGTGCCGGCAGCTTAGTTTTCAGGGTAAGGGAGCAGTACTTC.

V usage is TRBV5-1 and J usage is TRBJ1-3; D possibly corresponds to TRBD1 (6 bases). The length of the CDR3 is 14 residues. Trimming removed 4 bases from V and 4 bases from J, with 12 bases in between. The germline V gene has CDR1 SGHRS and CDR2 YFSETQ. CDR3 in DNA: TGCGCCAGCAGCATAACGGGACAAGGAAACACCATATATTTT. It yields the protein CASSITGQGNTIYF.